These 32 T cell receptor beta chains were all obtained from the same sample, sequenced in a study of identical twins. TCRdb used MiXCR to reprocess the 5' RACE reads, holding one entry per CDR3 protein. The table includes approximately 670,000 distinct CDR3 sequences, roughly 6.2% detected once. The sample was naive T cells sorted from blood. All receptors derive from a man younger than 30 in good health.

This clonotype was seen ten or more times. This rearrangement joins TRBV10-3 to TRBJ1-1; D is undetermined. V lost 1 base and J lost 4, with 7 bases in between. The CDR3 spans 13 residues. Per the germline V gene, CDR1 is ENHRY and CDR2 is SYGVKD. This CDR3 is CAISELEGTEAFF. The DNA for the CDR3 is TGTGCCATCAGTGAGTTAGAGGGCACTGAAGCTTTCTTT.

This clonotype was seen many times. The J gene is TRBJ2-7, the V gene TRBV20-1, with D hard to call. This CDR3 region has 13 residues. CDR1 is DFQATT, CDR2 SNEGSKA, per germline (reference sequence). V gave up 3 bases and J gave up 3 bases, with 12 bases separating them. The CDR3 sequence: CSARTNRIYEQYF. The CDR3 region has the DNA TGCAGTGCTAGGACAAACCGGATCTACGAGCAGTACTTC.

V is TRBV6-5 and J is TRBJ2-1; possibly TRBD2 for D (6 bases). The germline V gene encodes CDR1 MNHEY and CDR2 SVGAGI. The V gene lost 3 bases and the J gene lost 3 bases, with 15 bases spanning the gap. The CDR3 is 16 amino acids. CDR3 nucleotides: TGTGCCAGCAGTTATAGTGATGTTAGCGGCTACAATGAGCAGTTCTTC. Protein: CASSYSDVSGYNEQFF.

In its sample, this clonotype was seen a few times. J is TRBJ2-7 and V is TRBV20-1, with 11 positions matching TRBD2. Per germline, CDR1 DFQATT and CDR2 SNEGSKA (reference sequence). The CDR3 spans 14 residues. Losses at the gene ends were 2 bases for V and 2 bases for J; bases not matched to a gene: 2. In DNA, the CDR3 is TGCAGTGCTAGACAGACTAGCGGGGCCTACGAGCAGTACTTC. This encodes CSARQTSGAYEQYF.

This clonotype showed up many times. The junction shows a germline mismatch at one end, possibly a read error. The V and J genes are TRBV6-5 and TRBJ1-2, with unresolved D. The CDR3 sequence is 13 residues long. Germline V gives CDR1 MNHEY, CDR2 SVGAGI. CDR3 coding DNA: TGCGCCAGCAGTTACTCGACGGACTATGGCTACACCTTC. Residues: CASSYSTDYGYTF.

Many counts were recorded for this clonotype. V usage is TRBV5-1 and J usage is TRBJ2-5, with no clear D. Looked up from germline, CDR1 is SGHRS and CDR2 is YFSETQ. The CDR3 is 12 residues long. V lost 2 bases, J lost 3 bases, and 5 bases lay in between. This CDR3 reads CASSFSEETQYF. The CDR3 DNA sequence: TGCGCCAGCAGCTTCTCAGAAGAGACCCAGTACTTC. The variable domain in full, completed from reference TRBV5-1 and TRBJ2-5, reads KAGVTQTPRYLIKTRGQQVTLSCSPISGHRSVSWYQQTPGQGLQFLFEYFSETQRNKGNFPGRFSGRQFSNSRSEMNVSTLELGDSALYLCASSFSEETQYFGPGTRLLVL.

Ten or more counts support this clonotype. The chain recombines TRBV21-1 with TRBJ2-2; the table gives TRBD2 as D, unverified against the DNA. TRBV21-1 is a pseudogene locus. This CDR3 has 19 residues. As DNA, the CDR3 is TGTGCCAGCAGCGCCATTCGGACTAGCGGGATGATTTGCACCGGGGAGCTGTTTTTT. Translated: CASSAIRTSGMICTGELFF.

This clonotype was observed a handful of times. The CDR3 is CALRGRDTEAFF. The DNA for the CDR3 is TGTGCTCTTCGGGGGAGGGACACTGAAGCTTTCTTT. This sequence joins TRBV10-3 and TRBJ1-1; weak D call: TRBD1 (5 bases). The germline CDR1 and CDR2 sequences are ENHRY and SYGVKD. CDR3 size: 12 residues.

The CDR3 bases are TGTGCCAGCAACCAAGCGGGAGGAGGCTACGAGCAGTACTTC. Translation: CASNQAGGGYEQYF. The chain is built from TRBV5-5 and TRBJ2-7; 9 nucleotides match TRBD2. Trimming cost V 6 bases and J 3 bases; bases outside gene matches: 7. The CDR3 covers 14 residues. Germline V gene lookup returns CDR1 SGHKS and CDR2 YYEKEE (reference sequence).

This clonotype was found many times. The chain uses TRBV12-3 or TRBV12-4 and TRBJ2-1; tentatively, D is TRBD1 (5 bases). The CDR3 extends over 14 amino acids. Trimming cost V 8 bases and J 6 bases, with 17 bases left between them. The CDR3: CASVEGDWLNEQFF. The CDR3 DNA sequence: TGTGCCAGCGTAGAAGGGGATTGGCTCAATGAGCAGTTCTTC.

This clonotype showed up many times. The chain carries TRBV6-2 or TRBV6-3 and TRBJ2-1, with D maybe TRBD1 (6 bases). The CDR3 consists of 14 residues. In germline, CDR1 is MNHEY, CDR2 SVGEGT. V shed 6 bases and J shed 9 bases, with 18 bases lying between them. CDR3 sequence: CASRKPTGLREQFF. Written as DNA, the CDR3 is TGTGCCAGCAGGAAGCCCACAGGGCTCCGTGAGCAGTTCTTC.

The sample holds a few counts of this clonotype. CDR3: CASSLVAQESYNEQFF. The DNA for the CDR3 is TGCGCCAGCAGCTTGGTCGCGCAGGAATCCTACAATGAGCAGTTCTTC. The chain couples TRBV5-1 to TRBJ2-1; D remains unclear. The ends were cut back, 0 bases at V and 1 base at J, with 11 bases in the middle. From germline, CDR1 is SGHRS and CDR2 YFSETQ. This CDR3 is 16 amino acids long.

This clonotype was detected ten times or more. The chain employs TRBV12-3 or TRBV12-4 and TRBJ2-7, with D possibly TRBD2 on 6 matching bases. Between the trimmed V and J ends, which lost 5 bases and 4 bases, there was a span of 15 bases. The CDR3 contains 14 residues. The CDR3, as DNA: TGTGCCAGCAGTCATAGCGGCACGGGATACGAGCAGTACTTC. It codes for CASSHSGTGYEQYF.

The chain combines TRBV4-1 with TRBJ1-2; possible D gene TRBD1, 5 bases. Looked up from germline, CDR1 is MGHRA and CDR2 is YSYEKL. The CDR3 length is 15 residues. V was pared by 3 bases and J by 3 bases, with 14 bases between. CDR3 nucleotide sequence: TGCGCCAGCAGCCACAACCTGGACACCGACTATGGCTACACCTTC. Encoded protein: CASSHNLDTDYGYTF.

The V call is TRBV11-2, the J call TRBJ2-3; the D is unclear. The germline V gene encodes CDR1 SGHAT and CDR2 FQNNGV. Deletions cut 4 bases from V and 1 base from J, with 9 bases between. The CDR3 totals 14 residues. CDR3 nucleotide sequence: TGTGCCAGCAGCTCCCTCGCCCGCACAGATACGCAGTATTTT. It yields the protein CASSSLARTDTQYF.

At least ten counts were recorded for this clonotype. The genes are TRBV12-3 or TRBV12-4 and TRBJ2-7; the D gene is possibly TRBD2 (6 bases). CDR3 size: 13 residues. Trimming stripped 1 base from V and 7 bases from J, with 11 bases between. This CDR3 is CASSLVGGREQYF. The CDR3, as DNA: TGTGCCAGCAGTTTAGTGGGGGGAAGGGAGCAGTACTTC.

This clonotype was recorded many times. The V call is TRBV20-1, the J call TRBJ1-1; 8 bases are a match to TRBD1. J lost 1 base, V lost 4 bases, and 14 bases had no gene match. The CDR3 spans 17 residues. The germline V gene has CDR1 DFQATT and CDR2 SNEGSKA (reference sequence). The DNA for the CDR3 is TGCAGTGCTAAAAAACCCCTTCCACAGGGGGGGAACACTGAAGCTTTCTTT. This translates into CSAKKPLPQGGNTEAFF.

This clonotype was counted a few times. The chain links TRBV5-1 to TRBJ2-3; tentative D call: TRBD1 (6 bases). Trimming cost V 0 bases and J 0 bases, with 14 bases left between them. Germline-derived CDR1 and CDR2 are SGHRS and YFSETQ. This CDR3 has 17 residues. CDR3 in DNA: TGCGCCAGCAGCTTGGCCTTCGGCAGGGGAAGCACAGATACGCAGTATTTT. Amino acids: CASSLAFGRGSTDTQYF.

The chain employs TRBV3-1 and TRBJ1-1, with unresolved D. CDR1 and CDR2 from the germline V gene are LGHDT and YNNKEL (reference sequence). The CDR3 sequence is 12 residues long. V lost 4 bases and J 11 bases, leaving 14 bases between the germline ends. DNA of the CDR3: TGTGCCAGCAGCCGTGCTACGGGTATGGCTTTCTTT. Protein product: CASSRATGMAFF.

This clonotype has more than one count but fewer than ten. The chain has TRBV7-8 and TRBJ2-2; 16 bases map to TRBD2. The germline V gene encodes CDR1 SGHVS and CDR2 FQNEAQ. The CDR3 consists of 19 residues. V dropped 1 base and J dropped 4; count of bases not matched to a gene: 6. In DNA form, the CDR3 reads TGTGCCAGCAGCTTAGTGGGACTAGCGGGAGGGCCTGGCACCGGGGAGCTGTTTTTT. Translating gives CASSLVGLAGGPGTGELFF. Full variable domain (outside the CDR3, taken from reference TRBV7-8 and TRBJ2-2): GAGVSQSPRYKVAKRGQDVALRCDPISGHVSLFWYQQALGQGPEFLTYFQNEAQLDKSGLPSDRFFAERPEGSVSTLKIQRTQQEDSAVYLCASSLVGLAGGPGTGELFFGEGSRLTVL.

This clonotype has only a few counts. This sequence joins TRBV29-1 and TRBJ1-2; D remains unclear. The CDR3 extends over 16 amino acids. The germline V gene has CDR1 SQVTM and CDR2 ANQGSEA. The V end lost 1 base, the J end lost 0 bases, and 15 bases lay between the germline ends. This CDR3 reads CSVEVAGSKTNYGYTF. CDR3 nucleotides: TGCAGCGTTGAAGTTGCGGGCTCAAAAACTAACTATGGCTACACCTTC.

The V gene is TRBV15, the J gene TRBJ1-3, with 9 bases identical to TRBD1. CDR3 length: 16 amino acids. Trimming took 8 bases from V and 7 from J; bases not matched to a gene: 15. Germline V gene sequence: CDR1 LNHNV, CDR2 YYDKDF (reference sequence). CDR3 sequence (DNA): TGTGCCACCGCGAGTTTCGGGACAGGGTTTCTCAACACCATATATTTT. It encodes CATASFGTGFLNTIYF.

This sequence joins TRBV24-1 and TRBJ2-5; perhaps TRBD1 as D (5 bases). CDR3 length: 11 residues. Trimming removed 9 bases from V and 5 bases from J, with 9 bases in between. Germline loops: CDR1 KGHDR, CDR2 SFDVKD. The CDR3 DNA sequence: TGTGCCACCCGCCAGGGTGAGACCCAGTACTTC. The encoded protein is CATRQGETQYF.

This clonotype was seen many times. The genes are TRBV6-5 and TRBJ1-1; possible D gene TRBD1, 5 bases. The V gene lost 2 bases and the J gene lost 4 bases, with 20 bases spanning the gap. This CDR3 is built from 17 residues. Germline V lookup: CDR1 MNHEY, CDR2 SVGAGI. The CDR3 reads CASSYPPWRGGRTEAFF. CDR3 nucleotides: TGTGCCAGCAGTTACCCTCCGTGGAGGGGCGGACGCACTGAAGCTTTCTTT.

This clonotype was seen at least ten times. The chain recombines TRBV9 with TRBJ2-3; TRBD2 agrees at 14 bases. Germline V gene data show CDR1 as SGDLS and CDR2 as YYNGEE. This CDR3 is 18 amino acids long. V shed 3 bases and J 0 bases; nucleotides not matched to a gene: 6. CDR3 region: CASSEGTSGRTSTDTQYF. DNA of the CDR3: TGTGCCAGCAGCGAGGGGACTAGCGGGAGAACTAGCACAGATACGCAGTATTTT. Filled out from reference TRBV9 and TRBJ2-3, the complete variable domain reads DSGVTQTPKHLITATGQRVTLRCSPRSGDLSVYWYQQSLDQGLQFLIQYYNGEERAKGNILERFSAQQFPDLHSELNLSSLELGDSALYFCASSEGTSGRTSTDTQYFGPGTRLTVL.

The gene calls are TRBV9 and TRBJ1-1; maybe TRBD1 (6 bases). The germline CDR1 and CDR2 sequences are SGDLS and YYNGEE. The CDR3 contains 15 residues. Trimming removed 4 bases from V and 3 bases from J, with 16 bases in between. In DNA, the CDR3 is TGTGCCAGCAGCCCAGGGGTGGTGGGGGACACTGAAGCTTTCTTT. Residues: CASSPGVVGDTEAFF.

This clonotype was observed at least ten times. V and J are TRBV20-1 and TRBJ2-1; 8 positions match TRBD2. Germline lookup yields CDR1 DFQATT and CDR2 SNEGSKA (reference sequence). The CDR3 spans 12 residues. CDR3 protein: CSRAGVDNEQFF. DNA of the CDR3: TGCAGCCGAGCGGGAGTCGACAATGAGCAGTTCTTC.

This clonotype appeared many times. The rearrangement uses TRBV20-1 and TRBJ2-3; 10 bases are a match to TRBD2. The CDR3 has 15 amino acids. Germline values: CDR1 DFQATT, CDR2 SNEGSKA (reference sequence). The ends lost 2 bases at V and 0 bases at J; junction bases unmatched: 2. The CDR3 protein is CSARRTSGSTDTQYF. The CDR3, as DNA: TGCAGTGCTAGACGGACTAGCGGAAGCACAGATACGCAGTATTTT.

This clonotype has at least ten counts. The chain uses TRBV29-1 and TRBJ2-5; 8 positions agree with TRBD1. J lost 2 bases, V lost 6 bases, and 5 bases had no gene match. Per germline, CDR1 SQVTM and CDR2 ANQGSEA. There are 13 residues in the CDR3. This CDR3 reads CSVVGTGQETQYF. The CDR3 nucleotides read TGCAGCGTGGTGGGGACAGGACAAGAGACCCAGTACTTC.

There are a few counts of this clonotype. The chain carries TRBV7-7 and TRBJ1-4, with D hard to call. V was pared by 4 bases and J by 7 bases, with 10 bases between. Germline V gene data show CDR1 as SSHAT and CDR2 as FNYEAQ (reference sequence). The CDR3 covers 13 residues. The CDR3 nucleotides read TGTGCCAGCAGCTACCAAAAAGGTGAAAAACTGTTTTTT. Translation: CASSYQKGEKLFF.

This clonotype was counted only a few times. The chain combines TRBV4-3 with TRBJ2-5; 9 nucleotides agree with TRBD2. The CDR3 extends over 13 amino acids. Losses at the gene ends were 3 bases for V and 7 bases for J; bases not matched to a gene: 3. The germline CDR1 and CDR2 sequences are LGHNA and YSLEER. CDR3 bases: TGCGCCAGCAGCCAGGGGACTAGCTTGACCCAGTACTTC. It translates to CASSQGTSLTQYF.

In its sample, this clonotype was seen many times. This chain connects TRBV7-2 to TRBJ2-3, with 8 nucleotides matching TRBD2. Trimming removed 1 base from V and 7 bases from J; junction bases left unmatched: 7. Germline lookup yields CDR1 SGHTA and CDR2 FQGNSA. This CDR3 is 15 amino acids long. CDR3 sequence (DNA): TGTGCCAGCAGCTTAGTGGTTCGGGAGGGTCATACGCAGTATTTT. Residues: CASSLVVREGHTQYF.